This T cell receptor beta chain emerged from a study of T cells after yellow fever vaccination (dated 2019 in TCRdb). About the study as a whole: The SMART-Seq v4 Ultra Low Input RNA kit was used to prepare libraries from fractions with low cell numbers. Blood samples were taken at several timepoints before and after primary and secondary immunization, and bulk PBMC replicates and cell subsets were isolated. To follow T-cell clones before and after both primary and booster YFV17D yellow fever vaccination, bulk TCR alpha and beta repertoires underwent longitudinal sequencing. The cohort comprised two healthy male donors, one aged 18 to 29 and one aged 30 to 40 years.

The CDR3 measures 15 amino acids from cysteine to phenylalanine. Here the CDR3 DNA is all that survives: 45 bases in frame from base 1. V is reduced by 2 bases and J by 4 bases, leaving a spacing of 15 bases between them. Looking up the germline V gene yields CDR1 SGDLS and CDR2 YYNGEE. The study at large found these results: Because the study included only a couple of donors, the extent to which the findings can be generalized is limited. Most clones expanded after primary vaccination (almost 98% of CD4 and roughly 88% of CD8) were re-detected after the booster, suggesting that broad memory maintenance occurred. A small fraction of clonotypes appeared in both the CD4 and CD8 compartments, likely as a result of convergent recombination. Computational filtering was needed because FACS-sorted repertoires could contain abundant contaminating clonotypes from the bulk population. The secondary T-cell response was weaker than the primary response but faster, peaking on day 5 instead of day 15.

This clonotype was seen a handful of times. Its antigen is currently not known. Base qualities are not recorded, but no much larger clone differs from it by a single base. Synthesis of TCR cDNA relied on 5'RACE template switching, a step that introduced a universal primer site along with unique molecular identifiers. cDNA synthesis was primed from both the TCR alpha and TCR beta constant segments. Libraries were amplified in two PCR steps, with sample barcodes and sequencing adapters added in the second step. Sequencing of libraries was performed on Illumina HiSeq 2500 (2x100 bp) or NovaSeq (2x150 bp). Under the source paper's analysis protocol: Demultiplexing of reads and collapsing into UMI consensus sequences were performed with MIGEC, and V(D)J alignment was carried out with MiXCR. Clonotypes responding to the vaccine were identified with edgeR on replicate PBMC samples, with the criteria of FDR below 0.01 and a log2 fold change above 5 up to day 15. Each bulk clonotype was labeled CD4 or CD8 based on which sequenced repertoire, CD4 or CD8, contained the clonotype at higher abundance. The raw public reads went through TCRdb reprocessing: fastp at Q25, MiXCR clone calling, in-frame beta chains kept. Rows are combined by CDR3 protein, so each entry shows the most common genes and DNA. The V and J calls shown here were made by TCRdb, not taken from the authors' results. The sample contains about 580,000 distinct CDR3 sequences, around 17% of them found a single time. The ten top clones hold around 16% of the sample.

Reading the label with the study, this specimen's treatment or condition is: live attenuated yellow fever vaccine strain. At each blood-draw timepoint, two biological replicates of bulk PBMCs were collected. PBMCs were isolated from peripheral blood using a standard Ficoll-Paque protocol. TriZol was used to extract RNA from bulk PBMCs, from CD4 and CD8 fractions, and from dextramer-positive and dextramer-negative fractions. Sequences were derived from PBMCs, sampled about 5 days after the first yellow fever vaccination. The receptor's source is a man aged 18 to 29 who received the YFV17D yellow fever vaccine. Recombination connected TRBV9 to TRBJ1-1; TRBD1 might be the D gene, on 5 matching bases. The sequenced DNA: TGTGCCAGCAGCGTTCAGGGTGGGGGGAGCACTGAAGCTTTCTTT. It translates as CASSVQGGGSTEAFF.